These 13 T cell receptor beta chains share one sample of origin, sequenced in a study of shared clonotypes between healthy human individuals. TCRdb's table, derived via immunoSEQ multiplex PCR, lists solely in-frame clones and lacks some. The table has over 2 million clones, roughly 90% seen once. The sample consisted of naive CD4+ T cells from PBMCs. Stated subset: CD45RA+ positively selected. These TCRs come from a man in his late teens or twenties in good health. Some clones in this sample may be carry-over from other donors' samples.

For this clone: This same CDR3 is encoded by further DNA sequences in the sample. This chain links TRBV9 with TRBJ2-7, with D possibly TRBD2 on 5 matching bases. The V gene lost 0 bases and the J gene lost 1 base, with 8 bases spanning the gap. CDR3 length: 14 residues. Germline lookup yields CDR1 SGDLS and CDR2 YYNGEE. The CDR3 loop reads CASSVDRGSYEQYF. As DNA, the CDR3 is TGTGCCAGCAGCGTAGACAGAGGGTCCTACGAGCAGTACTTC.

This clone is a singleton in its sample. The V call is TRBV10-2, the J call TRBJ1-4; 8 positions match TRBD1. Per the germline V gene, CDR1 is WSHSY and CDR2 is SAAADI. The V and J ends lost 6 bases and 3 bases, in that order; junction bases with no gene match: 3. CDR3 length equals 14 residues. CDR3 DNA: TGCGCCAGCAGGACGACAGGGGCTAATGAAAAACTGTTTTTT. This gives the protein CASRTTGANEKLFF.

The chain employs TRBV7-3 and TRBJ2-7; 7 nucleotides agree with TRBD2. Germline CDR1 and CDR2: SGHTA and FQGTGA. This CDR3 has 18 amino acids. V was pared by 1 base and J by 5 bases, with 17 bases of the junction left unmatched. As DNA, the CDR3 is TGTGCCAGCAGCTTAATCCCTGGGAGGGGAGGATTGTTTAACGAGCAGTACTTC. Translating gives CASSLIPGRGGLFNEQYF.

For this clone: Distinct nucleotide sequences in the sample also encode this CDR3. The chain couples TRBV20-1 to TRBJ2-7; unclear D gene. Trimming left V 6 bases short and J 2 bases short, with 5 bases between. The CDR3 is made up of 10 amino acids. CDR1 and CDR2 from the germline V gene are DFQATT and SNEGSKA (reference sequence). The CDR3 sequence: CSANTYEQYF. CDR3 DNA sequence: TGCAGTGCCAATACCTACGAGCAGTACTTC.

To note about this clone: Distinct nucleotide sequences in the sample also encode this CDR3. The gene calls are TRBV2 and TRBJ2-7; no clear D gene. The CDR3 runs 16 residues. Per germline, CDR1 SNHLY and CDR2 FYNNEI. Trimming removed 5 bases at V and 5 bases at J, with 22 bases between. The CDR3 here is CASSSQAIRSGDEQYF. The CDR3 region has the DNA TGTGCCAGCAGTTCCCAGGCCATCCGTTCAGGAGACGAGCAGTACTTC.

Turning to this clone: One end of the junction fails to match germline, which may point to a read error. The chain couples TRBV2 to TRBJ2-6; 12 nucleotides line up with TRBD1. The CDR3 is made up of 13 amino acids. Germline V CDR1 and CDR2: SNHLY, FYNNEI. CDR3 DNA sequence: TGTGCCAGCAGTGGGGGACAGGGGGCGCTTGAGGCTTTC. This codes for CASSGGQGALEAF. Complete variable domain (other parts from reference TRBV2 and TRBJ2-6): EPEVTQTPSHQVTQMGQEVILRCVPISNHLYFYWYRQILGQKVEFLVSFYNNEISEKSEIFDDQFSVERPDGSNFTLKIRSTKLEDSAMYFCASSGGQGALEAFGAGSRLTVL.

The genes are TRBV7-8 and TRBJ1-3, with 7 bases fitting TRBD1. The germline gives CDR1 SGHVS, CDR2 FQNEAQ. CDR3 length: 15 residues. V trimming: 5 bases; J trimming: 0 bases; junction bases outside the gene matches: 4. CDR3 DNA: TGTGCCAGCAGCCCCCGGGACAGCTCTGGAAACACCATATATTTT. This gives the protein CASSPRDSSGNTIYF.

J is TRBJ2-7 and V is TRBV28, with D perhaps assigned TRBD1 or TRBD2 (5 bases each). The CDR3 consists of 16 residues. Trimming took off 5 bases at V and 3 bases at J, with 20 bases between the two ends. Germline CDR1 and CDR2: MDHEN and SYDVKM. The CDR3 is CASSPGEFHRNYEQYF. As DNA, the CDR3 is TGTGCCAGCAGTCCCGGGGAGTTTCACAGGAACTACGAGCAGTACTTC.

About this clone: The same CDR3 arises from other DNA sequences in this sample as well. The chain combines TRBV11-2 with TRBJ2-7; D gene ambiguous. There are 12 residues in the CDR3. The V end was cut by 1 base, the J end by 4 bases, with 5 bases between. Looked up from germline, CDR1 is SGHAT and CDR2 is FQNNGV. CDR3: CASSLASYEQYF. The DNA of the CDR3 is TGTGCCAGCAGCTTAGCCAGTTACGAGCAGTACTTC.

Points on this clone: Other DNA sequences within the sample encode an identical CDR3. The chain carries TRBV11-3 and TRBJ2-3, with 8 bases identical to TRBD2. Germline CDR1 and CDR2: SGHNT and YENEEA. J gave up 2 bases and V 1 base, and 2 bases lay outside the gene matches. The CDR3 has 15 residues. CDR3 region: CASSLAGGATDTQYF. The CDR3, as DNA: TGTGCCAGCAGCTTAGCCGGGGGGGCCACAGATACGCAGTATTTT. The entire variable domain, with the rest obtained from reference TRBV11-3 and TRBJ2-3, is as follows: EAGVVQSPRYKIIEKKQPVAFWCNPISGHNTLYWYLQNLGQGPELLIRYENEEAVDDSQLPKDRFSAERLKGVDSTLKIQPAELGDSAVYLCASSLAGGATDTQYFGPGTRLTVL.

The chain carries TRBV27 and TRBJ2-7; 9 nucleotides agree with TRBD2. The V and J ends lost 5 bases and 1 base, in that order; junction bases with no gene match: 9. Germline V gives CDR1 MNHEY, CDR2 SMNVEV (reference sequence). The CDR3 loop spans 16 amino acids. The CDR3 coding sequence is TGTGCCAGCAGTCCCTATAGCGGGAGTTTGTCCTACGAGCAGTACTTC. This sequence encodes CASSPYSGSLSYEQYF.

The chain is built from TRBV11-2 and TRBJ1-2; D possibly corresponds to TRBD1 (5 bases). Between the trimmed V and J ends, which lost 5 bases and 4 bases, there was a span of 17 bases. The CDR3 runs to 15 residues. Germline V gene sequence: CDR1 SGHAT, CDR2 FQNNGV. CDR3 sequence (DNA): TGTGCCAGCAGCCGTGATGCCGACAGCACCTATGGCTACACCTTC. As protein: CASSRDADSTYGYTF.

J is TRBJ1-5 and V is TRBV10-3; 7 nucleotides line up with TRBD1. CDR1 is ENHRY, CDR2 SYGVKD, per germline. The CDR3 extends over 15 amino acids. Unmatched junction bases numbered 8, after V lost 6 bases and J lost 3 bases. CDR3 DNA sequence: TGTGCCATCAGGGGAGGGACAGCTCTCAATCAGCCCCAGCATTTT. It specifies CAIRGGTALNQPQHF.